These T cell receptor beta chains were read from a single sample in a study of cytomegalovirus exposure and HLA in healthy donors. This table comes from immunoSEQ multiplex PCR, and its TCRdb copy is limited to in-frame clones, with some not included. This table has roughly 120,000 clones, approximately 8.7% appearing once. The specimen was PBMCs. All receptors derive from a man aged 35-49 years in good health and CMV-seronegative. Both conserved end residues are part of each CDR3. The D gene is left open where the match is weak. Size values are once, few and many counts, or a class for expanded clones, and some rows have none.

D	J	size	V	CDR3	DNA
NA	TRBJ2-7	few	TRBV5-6	CASSPGLYYEQYF	TGTGCCAGCAGCCCGGGACTTTACTACGAGCAGTACTTC
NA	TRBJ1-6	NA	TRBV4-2	CASSQDPAGDGGSPLHF	TGTGCCAGCAGCCAAGATCCGGCAGGGGATGGTGGTTCACCCCTCCACTTT
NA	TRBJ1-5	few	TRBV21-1	CASSKVTGLSFIIQPQHF	TGTGCCAGCAGCAAAGTTACAGGACTAAGTTTTATCATACAGCCCCAGCATTTT
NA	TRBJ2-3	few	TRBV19	CASSPGNTDTQYF	TGTGCCAGTAGTCCAGGGAACACAGATACGCAGTATTTT
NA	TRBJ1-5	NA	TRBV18	CASSPTDQPQHF	TGTGCCAGCTCACCAACTGATCAGCCCCAGCATTTT
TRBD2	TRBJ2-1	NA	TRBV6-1	CASSETSGGVSEQFF	TGTGCCAGCAGTGAGACTAGCGGGGGGGTGAGTGAGCAGTTCTTC
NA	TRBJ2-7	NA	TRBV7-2	CASSFNPSSYEQYF	TGTGCCAGCAGCTTTAATCCCAGCTCCTACGAGCAGTACTTC
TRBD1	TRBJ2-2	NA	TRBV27	CASSLSWGTGVTGELFF	TGTGCCAGCAGTTTATCGTGGGGGACAGGGGTGACCGGGGAGCTGTTTTTT
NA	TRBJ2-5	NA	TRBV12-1	CASSKGLAEETQYF	TGTGCCAGCAGCAAGGGACTAGCGGAAGAGACCCAGTACTTC
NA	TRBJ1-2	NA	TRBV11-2	CASSPNEKLYTF	TGTGCCAGCAGCCCGAACGAGAAGCTCTACACCTTC
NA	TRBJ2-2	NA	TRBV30	CAWSVARNTGELFF	TGTGCCTGGAGTGTAGCCCGGAACACCGGGGAGCTGTTTTTT
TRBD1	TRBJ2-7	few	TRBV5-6	CASRQTGTGGDEQYF	TGTGCCAGCAGACAGACCGGGACAGGGGGCGACGAGCAGTACTTC
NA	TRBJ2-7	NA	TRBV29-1	CSVEVQYEQYF	TGCAGCGTTGAAGTTCAATACGAGCAGTACTTC
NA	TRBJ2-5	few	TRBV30	CAWSSLSQETQYF	TGTGCCTGGAGTTCTCTGTCCCAAGAGACCCAGTACTTC
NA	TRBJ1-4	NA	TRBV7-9	CASSLYWGQVNSNEKLFF	TGTGCCAGCAGCTTGTATTGGGGGCAGGTTAATAGTAATGAAAAACTGTTTTTT
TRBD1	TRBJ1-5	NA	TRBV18	CASSPRTGTGNQPQHF	TGTGCCAGCTCACCTCGGACAGGGACGGGCAATCAGCCCCAGCATTTT
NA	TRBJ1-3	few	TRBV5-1	CASRDRTGNTIYF	TGCGCCAGCAGAGACAGGACTGGAAACACCATATATTTT
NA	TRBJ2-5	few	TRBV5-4	CASSSPNRGGGETQYF	TGTGCCAGCAGCTCACCAAACAGGGGAGGAGGAGAGACCCAGTACTTC